The TCR beta chain under discussion was sequenced for a study of cytomegalovirus exposure and HLA in healthy donors. Study outcomes and limitations: Researchers counted roughly 150 TCR beta chains as cytomegalovirus-associated.

For this clone: Its antigen is unidentified.

PCR amplification relied on 60 Vbeta primers (plus 13 Jbeta primers). Measured with immunoSEQ multiplex PCR; TCRdb has only the in-frame clones, and not every one. The sample has 110,000 to 150,000 clones, about four fifths seen once. Each donor was healthy, and each was a bone marrow donor. Sequencing was performed on PBMCs. The source of this sequence is a woman in her thirties or forties in good health and CMV-seropositive.

CDR3 nucleotides: TGTGCCAGCAGTGAGGACTTTTCCTCCTACAATGAGCAGTTCTTC. Its protein is CASSEDFSSYNEQFF. The rearrangement links TRBV6-1 to TRBJ2-1, with a weak D call TRBD2 (5 bases). The CDR3 is 15 amino acids. Germline V gene sequence: CDR1 MNHNS, CDR2 SASEGT. Trimming stripped 3 bases from V and 0 bases from J, with 9 bases between.